A few counts support the clone carrying this T cell receptor beta chain. Its antigen is undetermined. CDR1 and CDR2 from the germline V gene are MNHNS and SASEGT. This CDR3 comprises 12 residues. Trimming shortened V by 6 bases and J by 8 bases, and 13 bases separated the two germline ends. This entry belongs to a study of metastatic and nonmetastatic thyroid tumors. Study-level points and caveats: Benign nodules were reported to have significantly lower TCR beta diversity than malignant thyroid tumors, in blood and tumor.

MiXCR was used by TCRdb to re-call the PCR reads. The sample has roughly 38,000 clones, 19% seen once. Patients had received no treatment of any kind before thyroid surgery. The chain employs TRBV6-1 and TRBJ1-1; D gene ambiguous. The receptor comes from a female donor with papillary thyroid cancer or a benign thyroid nodule (not recorded which). Some clones in this sample may be carry-over from other donors' samples. Material: blood. In DNA, the CDR3 is TGTGCCAGCAGCGTCGGTTTTACCGAAGCTTTCTTT. Translating it yields CASSVGFTEAFF.